This T cell receptor beta chain was identified during a study of cytomegalovirus exposure and HLA in healthy donors. The study, taken as a whole, reports: Analysis performed later showed TCR beta chains linked to HLA being more clonally expanded than equally common others.

The CDR3 loop spans 16 amino acids. Germline lookup yields CDR1 MNHNS and CDR2 SASEGT. V lost 10 bases to trimming and J lost 0 bases, with 21 bases between them. As for the donors, each was a healthy bone marrow donor. The PCR was carried out with 60 Vbeta primers and 13 Jbeta primers. Data came from immunoSEQ multiplex PCR; TCRdb stores just in-frame clones and leaves some out. This table has about 69,000 clones, 65% to 70% appearing once. Points on this clone: Its antigen is still unknown.

Sequencing input: PBMCs. The receptor's source is a woman aged 25 to 39 in good health and CMV-seronegative. The chain has TRBV6-1 and TRBJ1-2; D gene uncertain. The CDR3 nucleotides are TGTGCCATGAGTGACGGCTTGGGCCGCGCTAACTATGGCTACACCTTC. It translates to CAMSDGLGRANYGYTF.